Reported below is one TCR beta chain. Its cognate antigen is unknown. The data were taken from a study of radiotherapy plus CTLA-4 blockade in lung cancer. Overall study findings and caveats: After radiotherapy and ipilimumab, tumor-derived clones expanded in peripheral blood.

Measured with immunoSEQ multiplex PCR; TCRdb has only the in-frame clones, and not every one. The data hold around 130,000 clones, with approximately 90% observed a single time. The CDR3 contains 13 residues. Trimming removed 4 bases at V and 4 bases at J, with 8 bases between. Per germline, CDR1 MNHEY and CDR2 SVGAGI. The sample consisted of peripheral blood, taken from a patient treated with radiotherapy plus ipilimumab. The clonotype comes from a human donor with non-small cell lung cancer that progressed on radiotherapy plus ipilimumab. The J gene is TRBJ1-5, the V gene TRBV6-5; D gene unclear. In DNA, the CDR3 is TGTGCCAGCAGTTTAAGTCGTAATCAGCCCCAGCATTTT. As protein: CASSLSRNQPQHF.